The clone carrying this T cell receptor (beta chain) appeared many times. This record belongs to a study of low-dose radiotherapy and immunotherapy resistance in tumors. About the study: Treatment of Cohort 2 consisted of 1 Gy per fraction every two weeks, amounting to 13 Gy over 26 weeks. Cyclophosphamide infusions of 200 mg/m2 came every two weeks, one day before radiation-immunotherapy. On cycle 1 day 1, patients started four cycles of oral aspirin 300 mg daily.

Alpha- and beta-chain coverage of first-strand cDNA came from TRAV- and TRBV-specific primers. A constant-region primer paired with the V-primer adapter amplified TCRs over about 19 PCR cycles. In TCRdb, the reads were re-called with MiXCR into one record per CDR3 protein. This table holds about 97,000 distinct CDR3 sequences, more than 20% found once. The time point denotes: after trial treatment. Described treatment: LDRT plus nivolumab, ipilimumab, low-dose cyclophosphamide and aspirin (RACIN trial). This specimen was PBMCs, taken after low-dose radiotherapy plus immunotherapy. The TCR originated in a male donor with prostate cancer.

The CDR3 loop reads CASSDHRASNQPQHF. DNA for the CDR3: TGTGCCAGCAGTGACCACAGGGCGAGCAATCAGCCCCAGCATTTT. This chain links TRBV2 with TRBJ1-5, with a possible D match to TRBD1 (6 bases). Germline CDR1 SNHLY, CDR2 FYNNEI. V was trimmed by 3 bases and J by 1 base, leaving 10 bases between them. The CDR3 length is 15 residues.